Following are 16 T cell receptor beta chains from one sample sequenced in a study of early T cells in non-severe SARS-CoV-2 infection. TCRdb redid the calling of the 5' RACE reads with MiXCR, one entry per CDR3 protein. The sample has about 43,000 distinct CDR3 sequences, 9.5% to 13% seen once; the top ten hold approximately 8.7%. The specimen was whole blood. The receptors stem from an adult who was a healthcare worker with PCR-confirmed SARS-CoV-2 infection or an uninfected control (not recorded which).

This clonotype was recorded many times. The chain couples TRBV30 to TRBJ2-7, with D possibly TRBD2 on 6 matching bases. The CDR3 extends over 18 amino acids. The germline V gene encodes CDR1 GTSNPN and CDR2 SVGIG (reference sequence). V was trimmed by 3 bases and J by 0 bases, leaving 24 bases between them. This CDR3 reads CAWSPPGRPTRGSYEQYF. The CDR3 bases are TGTGCCTGGAGCCCCCCGGGTCGGCCGACTAGGGGCTCCTACGAGCAGTACTTC.

This clonotype showed up many times. V is TRBV11-2 and J is TRBJ2-1; D uncertain. Germline CDR1 and CDR2: SGHAT and FQNNGV. The CDR3 has 13 amino acids. V lost 1 base, J lost 6 bases, and 7 bases lay in between. This CDR3 is CASSLGLGNEQFF. The CDR3 DNA is TGTGCCAGCAGCTTAGGACTGGGCAATGAGCAGTTCTTC.

This clonotype occurred a few times. The rearrangement links TRBV7-2 to TRBJ2-7, with D perhaps TRBD2 (5 bases). The CDR3 runs to 15 residues. Deletions cut 1 base from V and 3 bases from J, with 13 bases between. The germline V gene has CDR1 SGHTA and CDR2 FQGNSA. The CDR3 coding sequence is TGTGCCAGCAGCTTAGATGGACTCTCCAACTACGAGCAGTACTTC. This encodes CASSLDGLSNYEQYF.

This clonotype was observed a handful of times. The chain carries TRBV6-2 or TRBV6-3 and TRBJ1-4, with TRBD1 matching 11 bases. From germline, CDR1 is MNHEY and CDR2 SVGEGT. The CDR3 loop spans 16 amino acids. Trimming at V came to 6 bases and at J to 6 bases, leaving 9 bases not matched to a gene. Here the CDR3 reads CASSPDRGLDDEKLFF. The DNA of the CDR3 is TGTGCCAGCAGCCCGGACAGGGGGCTCGACGATGAAAAACTGTTTTTT.

The sample holds a few counts of this clonotype. The chain combines TRBV2 with TRBJ1-5; 10 bases agree with TRBD1. The CDR3 is made up of 14 amino acids. V dropped 6 bases and J dropped 5; count of bases not matched to a gene: 4. CDR1 and CDR2 from the germline V gene are SNHLY and FYNNEI. The CDR3: CASRLDRGDQPQHF. The CDR3 coding sequence is TGTGCCAGCAGGCTGGACAGGGGGGATCAGCCCCAGCATTTT.

The rearrangement uses TRBV7-6 and TRBJ2-1; 9 nucleotides align to TRBD2. This CDR3 has 13 amino acids. Germline V gene sequence: CDR1 SGHVS, CDR2 FNYEAQ. V trimming: 3 bases; J trimming: 9 bases; junction bases outside the gene matches: 3. For the CDR3, the DNA is TGTGCCAGCAGCTTGGGACTAGCTCGTGAGCAGTTCTTC. Its protein is CASSLGLAREQFF.

This clonotype was seen a handful of times. In nucleotides, the CDR3 is TGCAGTGCCACCCTCGCGGGGGGCCCAGGAGTGGAGACCCAGTACTTC. This sequence encodes CSATLAGGPGVETQYF. This chain links TRBV20-1 with TRBJ2-5; TRBD2 aligns across 8 bases. The CDR3 length is 16 residues. The germline V gene has CDR1 DFQATT and CDR2 SNEGSKA (reference sequence). V gave up 6 bases and J gave up 5 bases; unmatched junction bases: 17.

This clonotype was recorded a few times. The chain combines TRBV7-9 with TRBJ2-1; no firm D call. Germline lookup yields CDR1 SEHNR and CDR2 FQNEAQ (reference sequence). V was pared by 1 base and J by 0 bases, with 10 bases between. This CDR3 comprises 16 residues. CDR3 loop: CASSLDGSYSYNEQFF. The CDR3 DNA follows: TGTGCCAGCAGCTTAGACGGCTCCTACTCCTACAATGAGCAGTTCTTC.

This clonotype was observed a few times. The genes are TRBV7-9 and TRBJ2-5, with D perhaps matching TRBD1 (6 bases). The CDR3 covers 13 residues. The germline V gene encodes CDR1 SEHNR and CDR2 FQNEAQ (reference sequence). V lost 5 bases to trimming and J lost 6 bases, with 13 bases between them. The CDR3 nucleotides read TGTGCCAGCAGCCTCGGGACATTTCAGACCCAGTACTTC. This encodes CASSLGTFQTQYF.

Regarding this clonotype: This sequence may be a read error, since a much larger clone differs from it by one base. The rearrangement uses TRBV7-3 and TRBJ2-3, with 12 nucleotides matching TRBD2. Per the germline V gene, CDR1 is SGHTA and CDR2 is FQGTGA. The CDR3 extends over 15 amino acids. The CDR3 bases are TGTGCCAGCAGCCGAACTAGCGGGGGGCCAGATACGGAGTATTTT. Translated, it gives CASSRTSGGPDTEYF.

This sequence joins TRBV20-1 and TRBJ2-3; 12 bases line up with TRBD2. The V gene's germline CDR1 is DFQATT and CDR2 SNEGSKA (reference sequence). The CDR3 runs 13 residues. V shed 8 bases, J shed 3 bases, and the junction held 3 bases outside the gene matches. CDR3 sequence (DNA): TGCAGTACAACTAGCGGGGGGACAGATACGCAGTATTTT. Protein: CSTTSGGTDTQYF.

V gene TRBV20-1 combines with J gene TRBJ2-2; D uncertain. The CDR3 contains 12 residues. Germline V CDR1 and CDR2: DFQATT, SNEGSKA (reference sequence). The V end lost 3 bases, the J end lost 5 bases, and 7 bases lay between the germline ends. The CDR3 is CSASTLTGELFF. The CDR3 nucleotides read TGCAGTGCTAGTACCTTGACCGGGGAGCTGTTTTTT.

V is TRBV6-1 and J is TRBJ1-6; D is possibly TRBD1 (5 bases). The ends were cut back, 2 bases at V and 7 bases at J, with 18 bases in the middle. The length of the CDR3 is 17 residues. Germline CDR1 and CDR2: MNHNS and SASEGT. CDR3 residues: CASSEPGRGVRNSPLHF. The CDR3 region has the DNA TGTGCCAGCAGTGAACCTGGACGAGGGGTGAGGAATTCACCCCTCCACTTT.

Many counts were recorded for this clonotype. The genes are TRBV7-9 and TRBJ2-7, with no clear D. The V end was cut by 2 bases, the J end by 6 bases, with 14 bases between. CDR1 is SEHNR, CDR2 FQNEAQ, per germline (reference sequence). The CDR3 extends over 14 amino acids. The CDR3 coding sequence is TGTGCCAGCAGCTTACGTACAAAGTTTAGCGAGCAGTACTTC. This encodes CASSLRTKFSEQYF.

This sequence joins TRBV12-3 or TRBV12-4 and TRBJ1-5; 7 nucleotides match TRBD1. Unmatched junction bases numbered 14, after V lost 3 bases and J lost 0 bases. The CDR3 length is 19 residues. In DNA form, the CDR3 reads TGTGCCAGCAGTTTTACTCGTCTGGGACAGCCAGATAGCAATCAGCCCCAGCATTTT. Amino acid sequence: CASSFTRLGQPDSNQPQHF.

The table lists this clonotype with many counts. DNA for the CDR3: TGCAGTGCTAGAGATCACCCCGGTGGTCCAGGAAAAAACATTCAGTACTTC. Residues: CSARDHPGGPGKNIQYF. The V gene is TRBV20-1, the J gene TRBJ2-4; unclear D gene. The germline V and J ends were trimmed by 0 bases and 4 bases, with 19 bases remaining between them. The CDR3 consists of 17 residues. The germline gives CDR1 DFQATT, CDR2 SNEGSKA (reference sequence).